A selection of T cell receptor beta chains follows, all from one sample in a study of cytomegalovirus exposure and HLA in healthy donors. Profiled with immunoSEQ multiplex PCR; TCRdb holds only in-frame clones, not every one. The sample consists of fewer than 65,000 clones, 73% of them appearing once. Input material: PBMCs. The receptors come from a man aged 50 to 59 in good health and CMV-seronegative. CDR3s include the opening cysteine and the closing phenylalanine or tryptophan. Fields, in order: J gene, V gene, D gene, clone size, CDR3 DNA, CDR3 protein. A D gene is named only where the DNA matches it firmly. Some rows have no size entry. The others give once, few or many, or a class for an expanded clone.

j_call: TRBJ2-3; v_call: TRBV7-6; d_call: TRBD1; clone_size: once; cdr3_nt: TGTGCCAGCAGCTCCTCCCTGGACAGGCCTCAATACACAGATACGCAGTATTTT; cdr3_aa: CASSSSLDRPQYTDTQYF
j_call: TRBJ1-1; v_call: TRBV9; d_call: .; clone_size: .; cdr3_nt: TGTGCCAGCAGCGGTACAGATGGCACTGAAGCTTTCTTT; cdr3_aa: CASSGTDGTEAFF
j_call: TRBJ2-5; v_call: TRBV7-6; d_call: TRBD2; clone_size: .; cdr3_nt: TGTGCCAGCAGCTTAAGTCTAGCGGGGGGGGAAGAGACCCAGTACTTC; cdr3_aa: CASSLSLAGGEETQYF
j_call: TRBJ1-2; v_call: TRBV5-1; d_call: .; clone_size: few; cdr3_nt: TGCGCCAGCAGCCCGGTAGGGGGCTATGGCTACACCTTC; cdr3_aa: CASSPVGGYGYTF
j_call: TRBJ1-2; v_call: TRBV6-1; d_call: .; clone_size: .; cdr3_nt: TGTGCCAGCAGTTATAGTGCAGGGAACTATGGCTACACCTTC; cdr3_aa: CASSYSAGNYGYTF
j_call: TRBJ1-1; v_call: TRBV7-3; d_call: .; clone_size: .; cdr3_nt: TGTGCCAGCAGCTTACTAGACAGCGGATCGGGGGCTGAAGCTTTCTTT; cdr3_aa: CASSLLDSGSGAEAFF
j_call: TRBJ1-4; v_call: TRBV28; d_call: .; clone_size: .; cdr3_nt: TGTGCCAGCAGGCACTCAGGGCTCGGTTCTGAAAAACTGTTTTTT; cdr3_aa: CASRHSGLGSEKLFF
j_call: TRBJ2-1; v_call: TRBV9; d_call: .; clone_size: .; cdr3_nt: TGTGCCAGCAGCGTTAGCAGGGGCTACAATGAGCAGTTCTTC; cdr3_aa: CASSVSRGYNEQFF
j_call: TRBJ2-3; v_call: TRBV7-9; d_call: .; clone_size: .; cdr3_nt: TGTTCCAGCAGCAATACACGTAAAAGTCGGACCGGGGTGAGAGGTGCGCAGTATTTT; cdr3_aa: CSSSNTRKSRTGVRGAQYF
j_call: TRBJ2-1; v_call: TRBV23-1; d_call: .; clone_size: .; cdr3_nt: TGCGCCAGCTCCTGTCGCAGGGGCGGGTTAGGCTCCTACAATGAGCAGTTCTTC; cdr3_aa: CASSCRRGGLGSYNEQFF
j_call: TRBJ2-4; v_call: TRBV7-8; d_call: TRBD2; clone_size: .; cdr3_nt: TGTGCCAGCAGGGGGGGAGGGCCCCTAGCCAAAAACATTCAGTACTTC; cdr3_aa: CASRGGGPLAKNIQYF
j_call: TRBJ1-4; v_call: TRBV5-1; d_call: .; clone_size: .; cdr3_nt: TGCGCCAGCAGCCTACCGGGGGGACCTAATGAAAAACTGTTTTTT; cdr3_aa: CASSLPGGPNEKLFF
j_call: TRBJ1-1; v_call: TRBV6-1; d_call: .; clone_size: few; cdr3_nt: TGTGCCAGCAGTGGGACAGCGAACACTGAAGCTTTCTTT; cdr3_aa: CASSGTANTEAFF
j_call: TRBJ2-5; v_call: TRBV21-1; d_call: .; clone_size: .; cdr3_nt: TGTGCCAGCAGCAAAGATGCCAGTGTCCAAGAGACCCAGTACTTC; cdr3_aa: CASSKDASVQETQYF
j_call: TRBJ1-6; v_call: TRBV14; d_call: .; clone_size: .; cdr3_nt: TGTGCCAGCAGCCGAACAGGGAACCCTGGGCGACCCCTCCACTTT; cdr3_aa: CASSRTGNPGRPLHF
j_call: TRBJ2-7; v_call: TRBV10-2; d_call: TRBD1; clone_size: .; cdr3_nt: TGCGCCAGCAGGGACCGGGACAGGGTATCCTACGAGCAGTACTTC; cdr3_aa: CASRDRDRVSYEQYF
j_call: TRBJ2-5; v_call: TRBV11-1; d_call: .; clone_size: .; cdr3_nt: TGTGCCAGCAGCCCCGTGGGCCTGGAGACCCAGTACTTC; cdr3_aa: CASSPVGLETQYF
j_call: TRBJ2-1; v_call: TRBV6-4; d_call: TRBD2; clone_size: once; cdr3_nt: TGTGCCAGCAGCCAGACTAGCGGGGCGACTCTTATCTTC; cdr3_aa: CASSQTSGATLIF
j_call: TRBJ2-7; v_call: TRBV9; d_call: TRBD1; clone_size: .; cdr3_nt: TGTGCCAGCAGCCTAGAAGGGCAGGGGGCTTACGAGCAGTACTTC; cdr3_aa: CASSLEGQGAYEQYF
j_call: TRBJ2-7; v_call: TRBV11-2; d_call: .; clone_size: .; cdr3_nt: TGTGCCAGCAGCACCCTGCTAAGGGGGAACTCCTACGAGCAGTACTTC; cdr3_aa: CASSTLLRGNSYEQYF
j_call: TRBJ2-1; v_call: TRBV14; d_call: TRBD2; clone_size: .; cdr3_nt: TGTGCCAGCAGCCTGATCCCTAGCGGGGGGGTAAGCAATGAGCAGTTCTTC; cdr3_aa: CASSLIPSGGVSNEQFF
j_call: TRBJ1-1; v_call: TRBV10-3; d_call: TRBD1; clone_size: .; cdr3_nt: TGTGCCATCAGCCCCGGGACAGGGTTGAACACTGAAGCTTTCTTT; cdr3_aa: CAISPGTGLNTEAFF
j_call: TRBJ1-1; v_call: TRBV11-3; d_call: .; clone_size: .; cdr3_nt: TGTGCCAGCAGCTCGTCGAACACTGAAGCTTTCTTT; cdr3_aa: CASSSSNTEAFF
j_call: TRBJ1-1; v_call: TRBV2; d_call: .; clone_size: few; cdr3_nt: TGTGCCAGCAGTGAAGACAGGGATAGGATGAACACTGAAGCTTTCTTT; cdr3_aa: CASSEDRDRMNTEAFF
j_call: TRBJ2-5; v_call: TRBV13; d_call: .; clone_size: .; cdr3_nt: TGTGCCAGCAGCTCTAGGGGGTCGGAGACCCAGTACTTC; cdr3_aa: CASSSRGSETQYF
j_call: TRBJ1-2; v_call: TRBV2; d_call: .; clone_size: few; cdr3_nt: TGTGCCAGCAGTGACCGGCGGGGGAGAGGGAACTATGGCTACACCTTC; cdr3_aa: CASSDRRGRGNYGYTF
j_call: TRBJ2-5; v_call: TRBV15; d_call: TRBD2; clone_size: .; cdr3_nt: TGTGCCACCAGCAGAGCGGCTAGCGGGAGGGAGACCCAGTACTTC; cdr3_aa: CATSRAASGRETQYF
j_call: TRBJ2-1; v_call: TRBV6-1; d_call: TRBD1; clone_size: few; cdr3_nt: TGTGCCAGCAGGGCGACAGGGGGCAATGAGCAGTTCTTC; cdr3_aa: CASRATGGNEQFF
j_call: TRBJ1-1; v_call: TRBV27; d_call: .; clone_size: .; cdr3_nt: TGTGCCAGCAGTTCTATGTTCCCCACTGAAGCTTTCTTT; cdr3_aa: CASSSMFPTEAFF
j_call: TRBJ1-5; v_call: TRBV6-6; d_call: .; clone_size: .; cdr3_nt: TGTGCCAGCAGTTACTCCCAGGGTAGCAATCAGCCCCAGCATTTT; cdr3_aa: CASSYSQGSNQPQHF
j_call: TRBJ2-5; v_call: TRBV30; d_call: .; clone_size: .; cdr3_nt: TGTGCCTGGACCGCGATGCAAGAGACCCAGTACTTC; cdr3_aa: CAWTAMQETQYF
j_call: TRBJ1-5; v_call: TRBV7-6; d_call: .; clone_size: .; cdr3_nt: TGTGCCAGCAGCTTAGATTTAGGCAGAGGGCAGCCCCAGCATTTT; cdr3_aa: CASSLDLGRGQPQHF
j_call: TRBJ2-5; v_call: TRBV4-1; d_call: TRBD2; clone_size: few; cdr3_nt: TGCGCCAGCAGCCACTTCTCAGTCGGGGGGGGTGAACGTGAGACCCAGTACTTC; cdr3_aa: CASSHFSVGGGERETQYF
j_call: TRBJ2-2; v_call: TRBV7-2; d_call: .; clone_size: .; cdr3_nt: TGTGCCAGCAGCGCCGGGGCCGGGGAGCTGTTTTTT; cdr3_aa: CASSAGAGELFF
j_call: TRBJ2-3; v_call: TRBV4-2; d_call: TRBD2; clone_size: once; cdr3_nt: TGTGCCAGCAGCCAAAAGCGGGGGACAGATACGCAGTATTTT; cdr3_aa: CASSQKRGTDTQYF
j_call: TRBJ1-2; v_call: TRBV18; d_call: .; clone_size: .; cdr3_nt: TGTGCCAGCTCACCGGGGGGAATGACCTATGGCTACACCTTC; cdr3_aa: CASSPGGMTYGYTF
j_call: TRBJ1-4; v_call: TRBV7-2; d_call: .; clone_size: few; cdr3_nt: TGTGCCAGCAGCCGCCCACCCGGGTTAGCTAATGAAAAACTGTTTTTT; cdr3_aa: CASSRPPGLANEKLFF
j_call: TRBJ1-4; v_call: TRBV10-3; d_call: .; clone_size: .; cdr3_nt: TGTGCCATCAGTGAGGGTTTACGGGGGAATGAAAAACTGTTTTTT; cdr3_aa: CAISEGLRGNEKLFF
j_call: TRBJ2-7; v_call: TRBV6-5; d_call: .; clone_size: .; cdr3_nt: TGTGCCAGCAGCAATTTCTACGAGCAGTACTTC; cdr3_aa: CASSNFYEQYF
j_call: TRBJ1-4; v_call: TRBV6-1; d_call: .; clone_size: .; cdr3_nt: TGTGCCAGCAGTGAAGCGCGGGGTCGGGGAAATGAAAAACTGTTTTTT; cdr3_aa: CASSEARGRGNEKLFF
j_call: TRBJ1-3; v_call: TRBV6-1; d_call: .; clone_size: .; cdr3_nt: TGTGCCAGCAGTGACCAGACAGGTGGAACCACCATATATTTT; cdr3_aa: CASSDQTGGTTIYF
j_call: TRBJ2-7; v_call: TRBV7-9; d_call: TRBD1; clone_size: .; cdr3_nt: TGTGCCAGCAGCCCTTCGGACAGGGCCACTTACGAGCAGTACTTC; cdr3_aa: CASSPSDRATYEQYF
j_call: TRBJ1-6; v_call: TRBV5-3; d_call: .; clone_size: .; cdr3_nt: TGTGCCAGAAGCCCCGGTACGGGAGAGGGGTCCTATAATTCACCCCTCCACTTT; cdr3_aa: CARSPGTGEGSYNSPLHF
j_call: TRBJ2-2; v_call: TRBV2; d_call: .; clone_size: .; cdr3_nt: TGTGCCAGCACGGCAGGGAGGTTTGAAACCGGGGAGCTGTTTTTT; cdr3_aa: CASTAGRFETGELFF
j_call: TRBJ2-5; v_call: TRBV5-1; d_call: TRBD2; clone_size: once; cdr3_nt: TGCGCCAGCAGCCTTAGCGGGGGGTTAGAGACCCAGTACTTC; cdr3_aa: CASSLSGGLETQYF
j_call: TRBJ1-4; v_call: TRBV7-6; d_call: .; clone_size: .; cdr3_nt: TGTGCCAGCAGCCAACAACGCCGAGGAGATGAAAAACTGTTTTTT; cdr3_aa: CASSQQRRGDEKLFF
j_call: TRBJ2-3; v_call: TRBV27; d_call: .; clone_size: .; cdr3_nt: TGTGCCAGCAGTTCCGTCGGGACAACCGGCCGGGGAGATACGCAGTATTTT; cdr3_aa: CASSSVGTTGRGDTQYF
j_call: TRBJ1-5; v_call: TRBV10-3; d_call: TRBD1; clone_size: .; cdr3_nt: TGTGCCATCAGTGCCGCTGACAGGGTAGGAATCCGCAATCAGCCCCAGCATTTT; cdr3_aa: CAISAADRVGIRNQPQHF
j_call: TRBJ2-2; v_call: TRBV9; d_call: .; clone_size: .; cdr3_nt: TGTGCCAGCAGCGTAGCTATTCGAACCAACACCGGGGAGCTGTTTTTT; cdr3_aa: CASSVAIRTNTGELFF
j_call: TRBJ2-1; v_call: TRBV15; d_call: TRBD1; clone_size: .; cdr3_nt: TGTGCCACCAGCGTACTCGGACAGGCCGATGGGCAGTTCTTC; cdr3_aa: CATSVLGQADGQFF
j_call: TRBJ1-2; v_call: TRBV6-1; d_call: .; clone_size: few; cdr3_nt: TGTGCCAGCAGTGAAAGAAGCAGGTCTGGCTACACCTTC; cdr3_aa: CASSERSRSGYTF
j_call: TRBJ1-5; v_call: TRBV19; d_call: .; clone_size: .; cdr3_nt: TGTGCCAGTAGTATAGGCTATAGCAATCAGCCCCAGCATTTT; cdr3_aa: CASSIGYSNQPQHF
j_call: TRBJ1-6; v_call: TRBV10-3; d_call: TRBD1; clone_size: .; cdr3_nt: TGTGCCATCAGCCCCAACAGGGGTGGAGAGCATTCACCCCTCCACTTT; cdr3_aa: CAISPNRGGEHSPLHF
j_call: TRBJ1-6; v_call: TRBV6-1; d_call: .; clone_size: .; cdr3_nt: TGTGCCATTTCGACAGTTGAGAATTCACCCCTCCACTTT; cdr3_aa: CAISTVENSPLHF
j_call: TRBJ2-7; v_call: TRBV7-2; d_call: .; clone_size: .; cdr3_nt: TGTGCCAGCAGCTTAGGTGGGAACCCTCTGGGGGGTTTATACTACGAGCAGTACTTC; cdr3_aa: CASSLGGNPLGGLYYEQYF